This note documents a single T cell receptor (beta chain) sequence. This CDR3 contains 14 residues. Germline V gene lookup returns CDR1 GTSNPN and CDR2 SVGIG (reference sequence). Trimming removed 2 bases from V and 4 bases from J; junction bases left unmatched: 7. Clones were sequenced by immunoSEQ multiplex PCR, and TCRdb holds only the in-frame ones, with some missing. This sample has some 300,000 clones; 75% to 90% occur once, and the top ten carry around a tenth. This entry comes from a study of blood T cell repertoires in COVID-19. This study enrolled people aged 18 to 89 from around 25 US geographic areas.

The rearrangement uses TRBV30 and TRBJ1-2; 7 positions match TRBD1. Sequencing was carried out using PBMCs or T cells enriched from blood (not recorded which). This TCR derives from a woman in her thirties or forties who had recovered from COVID-19. Here the CDR3 reads CAWSFQGVGYGYTF. The CDR3 DNA reads as TGTGCCTGGAGTTTCCAGGGGGTGGGCTATGGCTACACCTTC.